This T cell receptor (beta chain) is drawn from a study of regulatory T cells in long-lasting Graves disease. Points from the study as a whole: Whereas 1,000 or so public clonotypes were shared by new patients, persistent patients shared more, at some 2,900.

Note on this clonotype: Antigen: not known.

Time point: persistent/refractory GD, antithyroid drugs over 5 years with positive TRAb. Generation of the TCR library employed RNA extracted from PBMCs. Staff drew around 8.6 milliliters of peripheral blood into EDTA tubes. V was trimmed by 0 bases and J by 2 bases, leaving 14 bases between them. The CDR3 is 15 amino acids. CDR1 is DFQATT and CDR2 is SNEGSKA in the germline V gene (reference sequence). To make TCR beta libraries, researchers used iRepertoire HTBI primers and Arm-PCR of CDR3 regions. TCRdb recomputed calls from the multiplex PCR reads with MiXCR, one row per CDR3 protein. The data show roughly 470,000 distinct CDR3 sequences, 20% seen once.

The chain links TRBV20-1 to TRBJ2-7; TRBD2 is a possible D gene (5 bases). The origin of this receptor is a female donor with Graves disease. Material: peripheral blood mononuclear cells (PBMCs), obtained when the disease was refractory, from a patient treated with antithyroid drugs. CDR3 nucleotide sequence: TGCAGTGCTAGAGATATTTCGGGGATTCCCTACGAGCAGTACTTC. Residues: CSARDISGIPYEQYF.